This TCR beta chain was recorded in a study of blood T cell repertoires in COVID-19. Participant ages covered 18 to 89 years across 25 or so US areas. Cohort 3 donors counted as recovered after two negative PCRs, clearance, or resolved symptoms. The germline V and J ends were trimmed by 11 bases and 0 bases, with 16 bases remaining between them. Germline V gene sequence: CDR1 MNHEY, CDR2 SVGAGI. The CDR3 loop spans 14 amino acids. Original processing notes: Quantification of nucleated cells was approximated via reference gene primer amplification. Libraries were prepared by immunoSEQ multiplex PCR; TCRdb keeps only in-frame clonotypes and omits some of them. Clonal size and the V and J genes are those of that table, whereas D and trimming came from the DNA. The sample shows 200,000 to 300,000 clones, approximately 90% of them seen only once.

The clonotype was recovered from a woman aged 30 to 39 who had recovered from COVID-19. V usage is TRBV6-5 and J usage is TRBJ1-1; tentatively, D is TRBD1 (5 bases). Sequenced input: PBMCs or T cells enriched from blood (not recorded which). The CDR3 region is CAVRITGLNTEAFF. The CDR3 coding sequence is TGTGCCGTCCGTATTACAGGACTGAACACTGAAGCTTTCTTT.